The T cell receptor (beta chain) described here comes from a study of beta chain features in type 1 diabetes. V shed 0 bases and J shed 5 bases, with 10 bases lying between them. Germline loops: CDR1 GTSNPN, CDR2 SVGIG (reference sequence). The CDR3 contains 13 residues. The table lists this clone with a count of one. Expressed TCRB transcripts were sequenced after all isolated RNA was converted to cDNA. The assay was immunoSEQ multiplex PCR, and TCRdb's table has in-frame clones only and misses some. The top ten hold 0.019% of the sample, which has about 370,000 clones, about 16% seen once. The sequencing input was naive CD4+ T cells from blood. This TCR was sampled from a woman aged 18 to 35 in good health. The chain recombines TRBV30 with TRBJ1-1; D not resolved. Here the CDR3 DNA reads TGTGCCTGGAGTGTACTGAGGGAAACTGAAGCTTTCTTT. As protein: CAWSVLRETEAFF.